The 25 T cell receptor beta chains presented below share a single source sample, sequenced in a study of neurological immune-mediated disorders. TCRdb analysed the 5' RACE reads with MiXCR anew, one entry per CDR3 protein. Of around 60,000 distinct CDR3 sequences listed, 3% to 3.5% were seen once; the top ten hold about 7.1%. The sequencing input was PBMCs. These receptors were obtained from a woman in her fifties or sixties with multiple sclerosis.

This clonotype was found many times. The chain recombines TRBV5-1 with TRBJ2-3, with 11 bases identical to TRBD2. V dropped 4 bases and J dropped 0; count of bases not matched to a gene: 4. CDR1 and CDR2 from the germline V gene are SGHRS and YFSETQ. The CDR3 runs to 16 residues. CDR3 amino acids: CASSPGLAASTDTQYF. The CDR3 DNA reads as TGCGCCAGCAGCCCGGGACTAGCGGCTAGCACAGATACGCAGTATTTT.

This clonotype was counted a few times. Being one base from a much bigger clone, this may be a read error. This rearrangement joins TRBV12-3 or TRBV12-4 to TRBJ2-1, with D hard to call. The CDR3 has 10 residues. The CDR3 spells CANSLVEQFF. CDR3 DNA sequence: TGTGCCAACAGTTTAGTTGAGCAGTTCTTC.

The sample holds many counts of this clonotype. V gene TRBV5-1 combines with J gene TRBJ2-7; 9 bases align to TRBD1. V shed 7 bases, J shed 3 bases, and the junction held 8 bases outside the gene matches. Germline V gene sequence: CDR1 SGHRS, CDR2 YFSETQ. The CDR3 contains 14 residues. The CDR3 sequence is CASGKGQGDYEQYF. In nucleotides, the CDR3 is TGCGCCAGCGGCAAGGGACAGGGTGACTACGAGCAGTACTTC.

This clonotype was observed at least ten times. V gene TRBV20-1 combines with J gene TRBJ2-3; no definite D call. With 2 bases removed from V and 0 bases from J, the gap between germline ends came to 9 bases. The CDR3 contains 14 residues. CDR1 DFQATT and CDR2 SNEGSKA come from the germline V gene (reference sequence). The CDR3 is CSARWPFSTDTQYF. The CDR3 bases are TGCAGTGCTAGATGGCCTTTCAGCACAGATACGCAGTATTTT.

This clonotype was detected many times. V gene TRBV5-1 combines with J gene TRBJ1-3, with D uncertain. V lost 0 bases to trimming and J lost 0 bases, with 10 bases between them. Per the germline V gene, CDR1 is SGHRS and CDR2 is YFSETQ. This CDR3 has 16 residues. CDR3 in amino acids: CASSLGDGSSGNTIYF. Written as DNA, the CDR3 is TGCGCCAGCAGCTTGGGCGACGGGAGCTCTGGAAACACCATATATTTT. The variable domain in full, completed from reference TRBV5-1 and TRBJ1-3, reads KAGVTQTPRYLIKTRGQQVTLSCSPISGHRSVSWYQQTPGQGLQFLFEYFSETQRNKGNFPGRFSGRQFSNSRSEMNVSTLELGDSALYLCASSLGDGSSGNTIYFGEGSWLTVV.

This clonotype was detected ten times or more. This sequence joins TRBV5-1 and TRBJ1-4, with TRBD1 as a possible D gene (5 bases). Germline V CDR1 and CDR2: SGHRS, YFSETQ. The germline V and J ends were trimmed by 4 bases and 7 bases, with 8 bases remaining between them. This CDR3 comprises 12 residues. CDR3 in DNA: TGCGCCAGCAGCCCGCAGGGTGAAAAACTGTTTTTT. Translation: CASSPQGEKLFF.

This clonotype was counted ten times or more. The chain carries TRBV4-1 and TRBJ2-5; no reliable D call. V was shortened by 1 base and J by 4 bases, with 10 bases between the two germline ends. This CDR3 comprises 14 residues. Germline CDR1 and CDR2: MGHRA and YSYEKL. The CDR3 spells CASSQGATSETQYF. CDR3 coding DNA: TGCGCCAGCAGCCAAGGGGCGACTTCAGAGACCCAGTACTTC.

There are many counts of this clonotype. This chain joins TRBV2 and TRBJ1-5; 7 bases line up with TRBD1. Germline V CDR1 and CDR2: SNHLY, FYNNEI. The J segment lost 4 bases and the V segment lost 6 bases, leaving 15 bases of the junction unmatched. The CDR3 spans 17 residues. The chain's CDR3 is CASRWGFSDRRNQPQHF. CDR3 sequence (DNA): TGTGCCAGCAGGTGGGGATTCTCGGACAGGCGGAATCAGCCCCAGCATTTT.

This clonotype was found many times. The V gene is TRBV7-2, the J gene TRBJ2-7; D remains ambiguous. Trimming removed 6 bases at V and 5 bases at J, with 11 bases between. Germline V lookup: CDR1 SGHTA, CDR2 FQGNSA. The CDR3 has 12 residues. As DNA, the CDR3 is TGTGCCAGCAGTATGGTTGTCCACGAGCAGTACTTC. Amino acid sequence: CASSMVVHEQYF.

By frequency in the sample, this clonotype is medium-sized (0.01 to 0.1%). V gene TRBV29-1 combines with J gene TRBJ2-7; the D gene could be TRBD1 or TRBD2 (6 bases each). From germline, CDR1 is SQVTM and CDR2 ANQGSEA. Trimming shortened V by 1 base and J by 7 bases, and 14 bases separated the two germline ends. The CDR3 covers 13 residues. For the CDR3, the DNA is TGCAGCGTTGAAGCCCGGGGGCAGGGAGAGCAGTACTTC. This sequence encodes CSVEARGQGEQYF.

Ten or more counts support this clonotype. V and J are TRBV5-1 and TRBJ1-3; D unclear. Germline CDR1 reads SGHRS; CDR2 reads YFSETQ. This CDR3 is 14 amino acids long. V lost 5 bases, J lost 3 bases, and 12 bases lay in between. CDR3 sequence reads: CASRVEEGGNTIYF. The CDR3 DNA reads TGCGCCAGCAGGGTCGAGGAGGGTGGAAACACCATATATTTT.

This clonotype has ten or more counts. The V call is TRBV4-3, the J call TRBJ1-1; D is unclear. Trimming shortened V by 0 bases and J by 5 bases, and 10 bases separated the two germline ends. The CDR3 sequence is 14 residues long. CDR1 LGHNA and CDR2 YSLEER come from the germline V gene. CDR3 region: CASSQDPGWTEAFF. The CDR3 DNA reads as TGCGCCAGCAGCCAAGACCCCGGGTGGACTGAAGCTTTCTTT.

This clonotype was detected ten times or more. CDR3 residues: CAWRGWRLSTEAFF. The CDR3 DNA is TGTGCCTGGAGAGGATGGCGGCTGAGCACTGAAGCTTTCTTT. The chain couples TRBV30 to TRBJ1-1; D is unclear. Per the germline V gene, CDR1 is GTSNPN and CDR2 is SVGIG (reference sequence). V shed 3 bases and J shed 4 bases, with 15 bases lying between them. The CDR3 sequence is 14 residues long.

At least ten counts were recorded for this clonotype. The chain employs TRBV12-5 and TRBJ2-3; 8 bases are shared with TRBD1. Germline assignment: CDR1 LGHNT and CDR2 FRNRAP. The CDR3 totals 18 residues. The J segment lost 1 base and the V segment lost 0 bases, leaving 9 bases of the junction unmatched. The DNA for the CDR3 is TGTGCTAGTGGTTTGGTAATTTTGACAGGGGAGGGCACAGATACGCAGTATTTT. Its protein product is CASGLVILTGEGTDTQYF.

This clonotype has ten or more counts. The gene calls are TRBV20-1 and TRBJ2-7; D is undetermined. This CDR3 contains 13 residues. Germline V CDR1 and CDR2: DFQATT, SNEGSKA (reference sequence). V lost 5 bases and J lost 1, with 12 bases in between. CDR3 protein: CSALTTPSYEQYF. The DNA of the CDR3 is TGCAGTGCTCTTACCACACCTTCCTACGAGCAGTACTTC.

In this sample, this clonotype turned up many times. The chain couples TRBV12-3 or TRBV12-4 to TRBJ1-2, with unresolved D. V was cut by 5 bases and J by 4 bases, with 17 bases left in between. This CDR3 has 15 amino acids. CDR3 in DNA: TGTGCCAGCAGTCAAACCCCGTCGGCATTCTATGGCTACACCTTC. As protein: CASSQTPSAFYGYTF.

This clonotype has ten or more counts. The V and J genes are TRBV28 and TRBJ2-1; TRBD2 matches 9 bases. The CDR3 is 16 amino acids. Per the germline V gene, CDR1 is MDHEN and CDR2 is SYDVKM. J lost 2 bases, V lost 2 bases, and 4 bases had no gene match. CDR3 protein: CASSLRRTSAYNEQFF. The CDR3 bases are TGTGCCAGCAGTTTACGCCGGACTAGCGCCTACAATGAGCAGTTCTTC. Using reference TRBV28 and TRBJ2-1 for the parts outside the CDR3, the full variable domain is DVKVTQSSRYLVKRTGEKVFLECVQDMDHENMFWYRQDPGLGLRLIYFSYDVKMKEKGDIPEGYSVSREKKERFSLILESASTNQTSMYLCASSLRRTSAYNEQFFGPGTRLTVL.

This clonotype was observed at least ten times. V is TRBV6-4 and J is TRBJ2-1; D is perhaps TRBD2 (5 bases). The V gene's germline CDR1 is MRHNA and CDR2 SNTAGT. V lost 4 bases and J lost 3, with 7 bases in between. The CDR3 covers 13 residues. In nucleotides, the CDR3 is TGTGCCAGCAGTGTAGGAGGCTACAATGAGCAGTTCTTC. Its protein is CASSVGGYNEQFF.

This clonotype was counted many times. The CDR3 is CASSASSSLGYTF. The CDR3 region has the DNA TGTGCCAGCAGCGCCTCTTCGTCGCTAGGCTACACCTTC. This chain uses TRBV9 with TRBJ1-2; no definite D call. The CDR3 has 13 amino acids. The germline V gene encodes CDR1 SGDLS and CDR2 YYNGEE. With 3 bases removed from V and 8 bases from J, the gap between germline ends came to 14 bases.

This clonotype was counted at least ten times. J is TRBJ2-3 and V is TRBV12-3 or TRBV12-4; the D is unclear. This CDR3 is built from 13 residues. Trimming pared 1 base from V and 3 bases from J, leaving 5 bases between. CDR3 nucleotides: TGTGCCAGCAGTTTAGGATTTACAGATACGCAGTATTTT. Protein product: CASSLGFTDTQYF.

This clonotype has more than one count but fewer than ten. V gene TRBV14 combines with J gene TRBJ2-7; 14 nucleotides match TRBD2. The CDR3 runs 14 residues. The germline V gene encodes CDR1 SGHDN and CDR2 FVKESK. The trim removed 6 bases at V and 5 bases at J, leaving 3 bases unmatched. The CDR3 sequence: CASRRGLAGDEQYF. The CDR3 DNA follows: TGTGCCAGCAGGCGGGGACTAGCGGGAGACGAGCAGTACTTC.

This clonotype was detected ten times or more. The rearrangement uses TRBV3-1 and TRBJ2-5, with no clear D. Germline V gene data show CDR1 as LGHDT and CDR2 as YNNKEL (reference sequence). The CDR3 sequence is 15 residues long. V lost 2 bases, J lost 0 bases, and 10 bases lay in between. This CDR3 reads CASSQMRFYQETQYF. In DNA form, the CDR3 reads TGTGCCAGCAGCCAAATGAGATTCTACCAAGAGACCCAGTACTTC.

At least ten counts were recorded for this clonotype. The rearrangement links TRBV7-2 to TRBJ1-5; D not certain. The CDR3 is 12 residues long. Trimming took 5 bases from V and 9 from J, leaving 11 bases between them. Germline V gene lookup returns CDR1 SGHTA and CDR2 FQGNSA. The CDR3 loop is CASSLEVGPQHF. CDR3 coding DNA: TGTGCCAGCAGCCTCGAGGTGGGGCCCCAGCATTTT.

About this clonotype: This may come from a read error, since a much larger clone is one base off. CDR3 residues: CAKDAGELFF. The DNA for the CDR3 is TGTGCCAAAGATGCCGGGGAGCTGTTTTTT. This chain links TRBV7-9 with TRBJ2-2; D not certain. The CDR3 runs 10 residues. Germline assignment: CDR1 SEHNR and CDR2 FQNEAQ (reference sequence). V was clipped by 10 bases and J by 6 bases, with 6 bases between them.

The table lists this clonotype with many counts. The V gene is TRBV15, the J gene TRBJ2-6; D is unresolved. Deletions cut 2 bases from V and 0 bases from J, with 11 bases between. CDR3 length: 17 residues. Germline lookup yields CDR1 LNHNV and CDR2 YYDKDF (reference sequence). CDR3 residues: CATSRTHSSSGANVLTF. The DNA of the CDR3 is TGTGCCACCAGCAGAACCCACAGCAGCTCTGGGGCCAACGTCCTGACTTTC. Combining the CDR3 with reference TRBV15 and TRBJ2-6 gives the whole variable domain DAMVIQNPRYQVTQFGKPVTLSCSQTLNHNVMYWYQQKSSQAPKLLFHYYDKDFNNEADTPDNFQSRRPNTSFCFLDIRSPGLGDTAMYLCATSRTHSSSGANVLTFGAGSRLTVL.